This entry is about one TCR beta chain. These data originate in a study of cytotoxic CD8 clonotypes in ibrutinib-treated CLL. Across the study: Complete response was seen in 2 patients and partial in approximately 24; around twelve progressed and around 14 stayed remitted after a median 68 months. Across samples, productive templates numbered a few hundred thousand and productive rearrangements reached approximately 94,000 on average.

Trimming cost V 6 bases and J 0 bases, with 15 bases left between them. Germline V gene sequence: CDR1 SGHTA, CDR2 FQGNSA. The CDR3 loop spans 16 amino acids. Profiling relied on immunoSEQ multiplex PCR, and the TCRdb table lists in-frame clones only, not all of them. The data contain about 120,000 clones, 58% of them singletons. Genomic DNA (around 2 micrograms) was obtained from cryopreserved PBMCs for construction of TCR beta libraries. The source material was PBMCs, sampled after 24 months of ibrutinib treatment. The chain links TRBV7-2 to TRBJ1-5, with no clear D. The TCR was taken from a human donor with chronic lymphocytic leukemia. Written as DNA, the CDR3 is TGTGCCAGCAGATCGGACCGCGCCTATAGCAATCAGCCCCAGCATTTT. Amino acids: CASRSDRAYSNQPQHF.